This T cell receptor beta chain was captured in a study of T cell repertoires in cytomegalovirus infection (dated by TCRdb to the late 2010s). Broadly, across the study: Donor HLA type was relevant to the analysis, as public TCR beta signatures indicated carriage of CMV infection together with the matching HLA type.

CDR1 and CDR2 are read off the germline V gene as SGHVS and FQNEAQ. Counted from cysteine to phenylalanine, this CDR3 has 15 amino acids. The only DNA kept is the CDR3, 45 bases in frame from the first base. V was cut back by 1 base and J by 0 bases, leaving a gap of 6 bases between them. The listed sequencing device is Illumina HiSeq 1500. The public reads were quality trimmed at Q25 with fastp and then assembled into clones with MiXCR by TCRdb, keeping productive beta chains. Merged by CDR3 protein, the rows form single entries marked with the most common genes and DNA. The sample data list 740,000 or so distinct CDR3 sequences, and under 40% of these were observed just once. 2.5% to 3% of the sample rests with the top ten. This clonotype occurred many times. Its antigen is currently not known. One base away there is no much larger clone; base qualities are not given. The research as a whole found: In the ex vivo response, HLA-C-restricted CMV-specific TCR beta clonotypes were dominant, and in two of eight donors the single most frequent clonotype came from this HLA-C-restricted group. In both this cohort and an independent roughly 350-donor cohort, the cumulative frequency of public TCR beta family members distinguished carriers of CMV infection plus the relevant HLA type.

Sequencing input: PBMCs. The receptor chain draws on TRBV7-8 and TRBJ1-4; no D gene is confidently identified. The clonotype comes from a human donor in good health (CMV status not recorded). Some clones in this sample may be carry-over from other donors' samples. DNA sequence: TGTGCCAGCAGCTTAGTTGGTGCAACTAATGAAAAACTGTTTTTT. Its protein is CASSLVGATNEKLFF. With the rest looked up from the reference TRBV7-8 and TRBJ1-4 genes rather than sequenced, the full variable domain is GAGVSQSPRYKVAKRGQDVALRCDPISGHVSLFWYQQALGQGPEFLTYFQNEAQLDKSGLPSDRFFAERPEGSVSTLKIQRTQQEDSAVYLCASSLVGATNEKLFFGSGTQLSVL.